The clone carrying this T cell receptor beta chain was detected only a few times. This specimen comes from a study of T cells in Graves' hyperthyroidism and ophthalmopathy. Study-wide background: At the time of initial diagnosis and before any treatment, peripheral blood was collected.

The CDR3 contains 13 residues. Germline assignment: CDR1 DFQATT and CDR2 SNEGSKA (reference sequence). TCR beta CDR3 sequences were amplified from RNA transcripts. The primer set for the first-round RT-PCR of the TCR CDR3 was HTBI. Via MiXCR, TCRdb re-called the multiplex PCR reads, giving one row per CDR3 protein. The table lists about 160,000 distinct CDR3 sequences, about 9% of them singletons. Sequenced material: blood. The chain joins TRBV20-1 to TRBJ2-2, with 8 bases that match TRBD2. This sequence originates from a young woman with Graves' hyperthyroidism that later progressed to Graves' ophthalmopathy. CDR3 sequence: CSVRGGNTGELFF. The CDR3, as DNA: TGCAGCGTCCGGGGGGGGAACACCGGGGAGCTGTTTTTT.